This T cell receptor (beta chain) is from a study of T cells after yellow fever vaccination. Study details: The SMART-Seq v4 Ultra Low Input method served to prepare the low-cell-number fractions. Findings of the study overall: Most clones from primary vaccination resurfaced after the booster (approximately 96% CD4, 88% CD8).

Concerning this clonotype: Its matching antigen is unknown.

A single record per CDR3 protein comes from TCRdb applying MiXCR to the 5' RACE reads. The table has just over 250,000 distinct CDR3 sequences, approximately 5.2% seen once. This specimen consisted of CD4+ T cells sorted from PBMCs, obtained on the day of the yellow fever booster vaccination. The clonotype was recovered from a man younger than 35 who received the YFV17D yellow fever vaccine.

CDR3 sequence: CASSLVLDNSPLHF. In DNA form, the CDR3 reads TGTGCCAGCAGCTTAGTTCTGGATAATTCACCCCTCCACTTT. This rearrangement joins TRBV7-2 to TRBJ1-6, with D uncertain. Germline-derived CDR1 and CDR2 are SGHTA and FQGNSA. The length of the CDR3 is 14 residues. Deletions cut 1 base from V and 5 bases from J, with 6 bases between.